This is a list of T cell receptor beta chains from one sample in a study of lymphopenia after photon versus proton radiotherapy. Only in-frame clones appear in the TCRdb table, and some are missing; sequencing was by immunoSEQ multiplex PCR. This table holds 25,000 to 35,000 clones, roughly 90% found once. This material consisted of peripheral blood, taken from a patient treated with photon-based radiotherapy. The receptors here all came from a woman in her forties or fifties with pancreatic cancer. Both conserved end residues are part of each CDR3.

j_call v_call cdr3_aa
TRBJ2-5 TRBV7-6 CASSVDRVPGETQYF
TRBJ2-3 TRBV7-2 CASSLARTSGRMNTQYF
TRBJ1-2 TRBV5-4 CASSGRAGQNYGYTF
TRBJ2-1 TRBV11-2 CASSSSPGRLAPHNEQFF
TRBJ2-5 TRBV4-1 CASSQIQGGETQYF
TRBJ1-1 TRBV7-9 CASSFYPNRQNTEAFF
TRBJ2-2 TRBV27 CASSSGHQGTGELFF
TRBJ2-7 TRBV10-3 CAISGLGDGEQYF
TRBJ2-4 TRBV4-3 CASSQAFTAGQTGGAKNIQYF
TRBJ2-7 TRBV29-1 CSVVGGPGGTYEQYF
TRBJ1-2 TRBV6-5 CASSYPGTGPGYTF
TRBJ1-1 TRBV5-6 CASSLYRGMNTEAFF
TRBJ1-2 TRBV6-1 CASSDWGQGYGYTF
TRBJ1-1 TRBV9 CASSPRTANTEAFF
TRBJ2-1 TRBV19 CASSFRAGTSATYNEQFF
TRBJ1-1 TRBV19 CASSFLRGPNNTEAFF
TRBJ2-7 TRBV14 CASSRGRYEQYF
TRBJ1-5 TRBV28 CASSLGWQGLGNQPQHF
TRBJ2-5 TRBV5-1 CASSPTTSGKGETQYF
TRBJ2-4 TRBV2 CASSGDGSKNIQYF
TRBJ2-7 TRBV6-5 CASSYSGTGTYEQYF
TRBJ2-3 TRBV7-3 CASSLTGSTDTQYF
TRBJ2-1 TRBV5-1 CASHYSGLGDEQFF
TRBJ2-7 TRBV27 CASSMGVGIYEQYF
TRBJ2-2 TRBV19 CATGTGLDTGELFF
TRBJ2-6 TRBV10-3 CAISDDGANVLTF
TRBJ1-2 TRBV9 CASSERRESSNYGYTF
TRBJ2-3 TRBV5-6 CASSPARLAGALGTDTQYF
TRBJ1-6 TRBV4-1 CASSPPQDSPLHF
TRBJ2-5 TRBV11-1 CASSFVAGQETQYF
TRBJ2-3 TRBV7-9 CASSLLSTDTQYF
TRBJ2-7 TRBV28 CASSKAGYEQYF
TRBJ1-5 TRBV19 CASSPGATGGGQPQHF
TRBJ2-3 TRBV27 CASSGRIAGTDTQYF
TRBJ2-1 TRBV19 CASSILGGQWETNEQFF
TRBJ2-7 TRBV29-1 CSVEELSSGAGYEQYF
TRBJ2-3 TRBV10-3 CAVRAGAGTDTQYF
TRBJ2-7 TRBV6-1 CASSEGFTGQYF
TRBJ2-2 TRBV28 CASSWAGSGMPGELFF
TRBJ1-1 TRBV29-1 CSAQGQGATLGTEAFF
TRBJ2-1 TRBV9 CASSPPQGGYNEQFF
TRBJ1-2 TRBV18 CASSPPTGLVGYTF
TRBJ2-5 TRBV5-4 CASSLAVGTSGSPGETQYF
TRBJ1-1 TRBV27 CASSLSQGSGSTEAFF
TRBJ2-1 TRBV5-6 CASSLDHWTVSYNEQFF
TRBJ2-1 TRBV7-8 CASSLASGGYNEQFF
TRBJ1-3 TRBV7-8 CASSPAKVPGNTIYF
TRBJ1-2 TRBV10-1 CASSLRGGDGYTF
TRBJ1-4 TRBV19 CASGPLNEKLFF
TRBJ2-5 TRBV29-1 CSVEGQQETQYF